This T cell receptor (beta chain) originates from a study of early T cells in non-severe SARS-CoV-2 infection. With 6 bases removed from V and 1 base from J, the gap between germline ends came to 12 bases. The CDR3 totals 14 residues. In germline, CDR1 is MNHEY, CDR2 SVGAGI. From the 5' RACE reads, TCRdb called clonotypes with MiXCR, one entry per CDR3 protein. The repertoire has roughly 90,000 distinct CDR3 sequences, around 13% of them found once; the top ten carry roughly 6%. The source material was whole blood. The chain recombines TRBV6-5 with TRBJ1-1; perhaps TRBD1 as D (6 bases). This clonotype originated in an adult who was a healthcare worker with PCR-confirmed SARS-CoV-2 infection or an uninfected control (not recorded which). CDR3 in DNA: TGTGCCAGCAGCATTACAGGGAGGAACACTGAAGCTTTCTTT. Protein sequence: CASSITGRNTEAFF.